Listed here is a single T cell receptor beta chain. What it binds is unknown. This table comes from immunoSEQ multiplex PCR, and its TCRdb copy is limited to in-frame clones, with some not included. The repertoire holds 35,000 to 45,000 clones, with more than 75% as singletons. CDR3 length: 15 residues. Germline CDR1 MGHRA, CDR2 YSYEKL. Deletions cut 0 bases from V and 4 bases from J, with 12 bases between. With no exception, relapse followed autologous stem cell transplantation in all patients, and brentuximab vedotin exposure varied. This sample was taken from a study of PD-1 blockade in classical Hodgkin lymphoma. Overall study results and limits: Possibly reflecting disease activity or prior therapy, repertoire differences have causes that remain undefined. The study reported lower baseline TCR diversity in newly diagnosed patients than in healthy donors.

The source was peripheral blood mononuclear cells (PBMCs), collected at baseline. This rearrangement joins TRBV4-1 to TRBJ1-2, with D perhaps matching TRBD1 (5 bases). This clonotype originated in a human donor with classical Hodgkin lymphoma. In DNA form, the CDR3 reads TGCGCCAGCAGCCAAGATCGGCAGGGACGCTATGGCTACACCTTC. Translation: CASSQDRQGRYGYTF.